This T cell receptor beta chain was recorded in a study of early T cells in non-severe SARS-CoV-2 infection. The overall study: Investigators sequenced bulk RNA drawn from unsorted whole blood, and chains remained unpaired.

Trimming shortened V by 5 bases and J by 3 bases, and 23 bases separated the two germline ends. The CDR3 sequence is 18 residues long. Germline assignment: CDR1 SGHDT and CDR2 YYEEEE. Unique molecular identifier tags were affixed to discrete cDNA molecules. TCRdb re-analysed the 5' RACE reads in MiXCR, keeping a single row per CDR3 protein. This sample has fewer than 65,000 distinct CDR3 sequences, with roughly 8.8% found just once. General study findings and limits: VDJdb-based matching was biased toward anti-spike CD8 responses and missed private and CD4 specificities.

Note on this clonotype: Antigen unknown.

V usage is TRBV5-6 and J usage is TRBJ2-2, with D possibly being TRBD2 (6 bases). The material sequenced was whole blood. This TCR was sampled from an adult who was a healthcare worker with PCR-confirmed SARS-CoV-2 infection or an uninfected control (not recorded which). The CDR3 DNA follows: TGTGCCAGCAGTCTATCGGAGGGTAACCGGATATACACCGGGGAGCTGTTTTTT. It codes for CASSLSEGNRIYTGELFF.